This T cell receptor (beta chain) was sequenced in a study of siplizumab effects on memory and regulatory T cells. On this clone: Its antigen remains unknown.

Assay used: immunoSEQ multiplex PCR; TCRdb lists only in-frame clones, some missing. The data hold some 97,000 clones, with about 91% observed a single time. Study conclusions and caveats: Naive or memory phenotype was unassignable for roughly 75-96% of proliferating CD4+ or CD8+ clones. A minor fraction of alloreactive clones, and no more, mapped to unstimulated subsets. The naive T cell population seemed more diverse than memory cells and seemed a major contributor to the alloresponse.

Sequencing was done on a sample of CD4+ T cells sorted from blood. This receptor was identified in a human donor in good health. Some clones in this sample may be carry-over from other donors' samples.

CDR3 sequence reads: CASRPLQGEKMNTEAFF. CDR3 nucleotides: TGTGCCAGTAGACCTTTACAGGGAGAGAAAATGAACACTGAAGCTTTCTTT. V is TRBV19 and J is TRBJ1-1; the D gene is possibly TRBD1 (6 bases). The CDR3 consists of 17 residues. V was trimmed by 6 bases and J by 0 bases, leaving 20 bases between them. CDR1 and CDR2 (germline): LNHDA, SQIVND (reference sequence). The whole variable domain, remainder taken from reference TRBV19 and TRBJ1-1, is DGGITQSPKYLFRKEGQNVTLSCEQNLNHDAMYWYRQDPGQGLRLIYYSQIVNDFQKGDIAEGYSVSREKKESFPLTVTSAQKNPTAFYLCASRPLQGEKMNTEAFFGQGTRLTVV.